This TCR beta chain is from a study of blood T cell repertoires in COVID-19 (dated by TCRdb to 2019 to 2021). A note on the overall study: Collaborator samples came from the United States, Italy and Spain and covered acute and convalescent phases of COVID-19. The material from the prospective study consisted of cDNA or gDNA derived from T cells, B-cell-depleted T cells, or PBMCs. The dataset comprised deeply sampled blood TCRbeta repertoires from subjects exposed to, actively infected with, or recovered from COVID-19. A freely available public database, intended as a resource for researchers studying the immune response to SARS-CoV-2, is where the repertoires were released. The samples were drawn from the first 160 participants of the ongoing ImmuneRACE study and from 950 to 1,500 subjects provided by 6 global collaborators. The sample metadata nearly always contained a de-identified subject ID, COVID-19 status, age in years and sex. Where available, HLA class I and class II types were obtained from metadata supplied by the sample provider rather than from assay-based typing.

CDR1 and CDR2 are drawn from the germline V gene: MRHNA, SNTAGT. Including cysteine and phenylalanine, the CDR3 has 14 amino acids. Only CDR3 DNA remains: 42 bases, in frame from the first base. At the junction V is shortened by 3 bases and J by 4 bases; bases outside the gene matches: 4. TCRbeta CDR3 regions were amplified from genomic DNA by means of the immunoSEQ Assay, a bias-controlled multiplex PCR. Per the original workflow: The number of nucleated cells in each sample was estimated from the amplification of reference gene primers within the assay. Sequence reads were collapsed and filtered to measure the absolute abundance of every unique TCRbeta CDR3 rearrangement. For each sample, productive Simpson clonality was calculated by taking the square root of Simpson's diversity index across productive rearrangements. TCRdb limited this immuneACCESS table to in-frame rearrangements with V and J called. A share of clones is missing; checked studies link under half to unresolved V genes, and the rest is unexplained. V and J calls and clone size follow that table, whereas D and trimming were derived from the DNA. The sample profile shows around 150,000 clones; around 90% of them were found once. Jointly, the top ten make up 18% of the sample.

General study outcomes and caveats: Clinical and demographic metadata were provided uncurated, with the amount varying by source and participant.

To note about this clone: No antigen is known for it. Base quality data are lacking; no much larger clone is found one base away.

Whole blood was collected in K2EDTA tubes by collaborating institutions according to the institutions' own protocols. For TCRbeta analysis, collaborator samples were shipped as frozen whole blood, as isolated PBMCs, or as DNA extracted from either sample type. The receptor was derived from a man aged 55 to 70 with active or convalescent COVID-19. Material for sequencing was peripheral blood. The rearrangement combines TRBV6-4 with TRBJ1-1; TRBD1 agrees with 8 junctional bases. The nucleotide sequence reads TGTGCCAGCAGTGAGGGACAGGCGTCCACTGAAGCTTTCTTT. Translated, this is CASSEGQASTEAFF.